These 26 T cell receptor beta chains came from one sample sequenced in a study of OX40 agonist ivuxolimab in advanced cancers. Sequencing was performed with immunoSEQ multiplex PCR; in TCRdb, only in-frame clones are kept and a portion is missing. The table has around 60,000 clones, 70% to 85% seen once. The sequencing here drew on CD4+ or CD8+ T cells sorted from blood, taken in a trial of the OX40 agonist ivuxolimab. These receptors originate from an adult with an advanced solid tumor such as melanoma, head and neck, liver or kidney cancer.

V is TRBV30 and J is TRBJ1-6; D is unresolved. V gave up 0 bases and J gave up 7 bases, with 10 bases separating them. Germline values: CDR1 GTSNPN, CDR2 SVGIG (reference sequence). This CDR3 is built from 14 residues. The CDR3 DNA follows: TGTGCCTGGAGTGTAACCTCGGGGAATTCACCCCTCCACTTT. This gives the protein CAWSVTSGNSPLHF.

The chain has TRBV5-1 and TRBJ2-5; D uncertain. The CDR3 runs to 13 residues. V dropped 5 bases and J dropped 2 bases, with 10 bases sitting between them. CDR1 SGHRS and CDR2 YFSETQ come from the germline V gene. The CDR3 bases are TGCGCCAGCAGACGGACGGCACAAGAGACCCAGTACTTC. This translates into CASRRTAQETQYF.

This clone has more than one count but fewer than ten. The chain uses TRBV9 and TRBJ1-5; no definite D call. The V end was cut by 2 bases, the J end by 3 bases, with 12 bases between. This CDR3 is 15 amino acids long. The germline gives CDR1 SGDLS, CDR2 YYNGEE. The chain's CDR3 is CASSVGGAHNQPQHF. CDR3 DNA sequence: TGTGCCAGCAGCGTCGGAGGCGCCCACAATCAGCCCCAGCATTTT. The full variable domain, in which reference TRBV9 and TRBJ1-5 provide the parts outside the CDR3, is DSGVTQTPKHLITATGQRVTLRCSPRSGDLSVYWYQQSLDQGLQFLIQYYNGEERAKGNILERFSAQQFPDLHSELNLSSLELGDSALYFCASSVGGAHNQPQHFGDGTRLSIL.

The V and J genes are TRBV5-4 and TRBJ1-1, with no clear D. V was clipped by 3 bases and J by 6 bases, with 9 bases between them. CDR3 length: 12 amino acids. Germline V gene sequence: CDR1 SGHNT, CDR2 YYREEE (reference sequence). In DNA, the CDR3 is TGTGCCAGCAGCTCGAATGGGGCTGAAGCTTTCTTT. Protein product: CASSSNGAEAFF.

For the CDR3, the DNA is TGTGCCAGCAGCTTGCCGGGACAGGGAAGGAAGACCTACGAGCAGTACTTC. Protein sequence: CASSLPGQGRKTYEQYF. This chain connects TRBV5-8 to TRBJ2-7; 9 bases fit TRBD1. From germline, CDR1 is SGHTS and CDR2 YDEGEE. The length of the CDR3 is 17 residues. The V and J ends lost 1 base and 2 bases, in that order; junction bases with no gene match: 10.

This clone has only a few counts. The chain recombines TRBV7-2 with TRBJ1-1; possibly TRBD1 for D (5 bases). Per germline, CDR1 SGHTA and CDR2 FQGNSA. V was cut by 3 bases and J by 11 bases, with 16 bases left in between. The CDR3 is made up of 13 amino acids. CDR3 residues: CASSFMSRAPAFF. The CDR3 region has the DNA TGTGCCAGCAGCTTTATGTCCAGGGCCCCCGCTTTCTTT.

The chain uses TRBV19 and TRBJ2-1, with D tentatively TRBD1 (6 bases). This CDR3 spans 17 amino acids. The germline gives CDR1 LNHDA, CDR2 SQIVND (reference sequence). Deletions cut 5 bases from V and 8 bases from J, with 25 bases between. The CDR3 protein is CASSLRRAGVDRHEQFF. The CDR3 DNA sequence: TGTGCCAGTAGTCTCCGTAGGGCAGGGGTGGATCGGCATGAGCAGTTCTTC. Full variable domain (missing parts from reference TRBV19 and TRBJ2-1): DGGITQSPKYLFRKEGQNVTLSCEQNLNHDAMYWYRQDPGQGLRLIYYSQIVNDFQKGDIAEGYSVSREKKESFPLTVTSAQKNPTAFYLCASSLRRAGVDRHEQFFGPGTRLTVL.

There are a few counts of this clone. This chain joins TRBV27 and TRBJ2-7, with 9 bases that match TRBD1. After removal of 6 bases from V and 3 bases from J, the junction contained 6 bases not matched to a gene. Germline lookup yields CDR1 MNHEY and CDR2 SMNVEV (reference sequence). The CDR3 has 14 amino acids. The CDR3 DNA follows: TGTGCCAGCAGCCGACAGGGGGGAATCTACGAGCAGTACTTC. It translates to CASSRQGGIYEQYF.

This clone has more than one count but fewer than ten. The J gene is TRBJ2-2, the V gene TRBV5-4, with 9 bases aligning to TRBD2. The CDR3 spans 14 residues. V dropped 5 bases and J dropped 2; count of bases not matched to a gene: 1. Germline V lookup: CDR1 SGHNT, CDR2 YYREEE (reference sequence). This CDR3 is CASRREGNTGELFF. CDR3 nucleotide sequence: TGTGCCAGCAGGCGGGAGGGAAACACCGGGGAGCTGTTTTTT.

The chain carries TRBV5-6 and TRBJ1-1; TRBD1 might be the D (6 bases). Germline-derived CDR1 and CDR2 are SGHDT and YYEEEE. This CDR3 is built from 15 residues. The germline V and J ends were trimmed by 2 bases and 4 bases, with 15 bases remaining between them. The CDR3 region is CASSFRGARATEAFF. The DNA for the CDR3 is TGTGCCAGCAGCTTCAGGGGCGCGAGGGCCACTGAAGCTTTCTTT.

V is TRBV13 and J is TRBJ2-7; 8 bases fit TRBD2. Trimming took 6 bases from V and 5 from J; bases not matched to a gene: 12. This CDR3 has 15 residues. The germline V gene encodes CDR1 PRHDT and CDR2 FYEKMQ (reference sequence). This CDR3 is CASSPSVSGVNEQYF. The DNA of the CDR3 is TGTGCCAGCAGTCCCTCGGTTAGCGGGGTCAACGAGCAGTACTTC.

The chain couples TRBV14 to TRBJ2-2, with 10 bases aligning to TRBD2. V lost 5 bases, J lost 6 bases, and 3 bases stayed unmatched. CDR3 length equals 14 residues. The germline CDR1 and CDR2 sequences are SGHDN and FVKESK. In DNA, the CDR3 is TGTGCCAGCAGCTTGGGACTAGCGTCCGGGGAGCTGTTTTTT. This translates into CASSLGLASGELFF.

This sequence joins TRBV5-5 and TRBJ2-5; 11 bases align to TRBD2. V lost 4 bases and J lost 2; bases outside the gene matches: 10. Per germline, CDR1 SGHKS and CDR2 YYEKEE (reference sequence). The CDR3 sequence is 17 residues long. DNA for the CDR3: TGTGCCAGCAGCGCGGCTATCCTAGCGGGAGGACAAGAGACCCAGTACTTC. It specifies CASSAAILAGGQETQYF.

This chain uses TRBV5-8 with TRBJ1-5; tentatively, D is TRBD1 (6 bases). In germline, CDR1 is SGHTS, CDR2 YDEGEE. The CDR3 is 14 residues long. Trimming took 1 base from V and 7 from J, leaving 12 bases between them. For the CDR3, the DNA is TGTGCCAGCAGCTTGCGGGGGCTCGGGCAGCCCCAGCATTTT. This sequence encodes CASSLRGLGQPQHF.

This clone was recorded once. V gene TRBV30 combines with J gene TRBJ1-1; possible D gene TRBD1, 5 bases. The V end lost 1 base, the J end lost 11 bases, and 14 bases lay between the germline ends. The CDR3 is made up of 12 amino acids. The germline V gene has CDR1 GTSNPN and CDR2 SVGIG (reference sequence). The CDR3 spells CAWSEGSLLAFF. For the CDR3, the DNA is TGTGCCTGGAGTGAGGGGTCCCTTTTGGCTTTCTTT.

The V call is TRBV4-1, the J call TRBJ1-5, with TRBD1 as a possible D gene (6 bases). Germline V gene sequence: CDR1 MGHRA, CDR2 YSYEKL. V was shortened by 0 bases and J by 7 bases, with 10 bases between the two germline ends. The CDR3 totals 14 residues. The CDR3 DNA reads TGCGCCAGCAGCCAAGAACAGGGTGGCCAGCCCCAGCATTTT. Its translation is CASSQEQGGQPQHF.

The CDR3 here is CASSLDRGSGEQFF. CDR3 DNA sequence: TGTGCCAGCAGCTTAGACAGGGGAAGCGGTGAGCAGTTCTTC. The J gene is TRBJ2-1, the V gene TRBV7-3, with 8 nucleotides matching TRBD1. Per germline, CDR1 SGHTA and CDR2 FQGTGA. The CDR3 is 14 amino acids. The ends lost 2 bases at V and 9 bases at J; junction bases unmatched: 6.

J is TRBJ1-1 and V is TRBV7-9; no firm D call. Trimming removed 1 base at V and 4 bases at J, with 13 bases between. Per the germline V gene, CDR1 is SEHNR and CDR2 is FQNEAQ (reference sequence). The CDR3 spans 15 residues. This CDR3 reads CASSLDSGEGTEAFF. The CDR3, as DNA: TGTGCCAGCAGCTTAGATTCAGGAGAGGGCACTGAAGCTTTCTTT.

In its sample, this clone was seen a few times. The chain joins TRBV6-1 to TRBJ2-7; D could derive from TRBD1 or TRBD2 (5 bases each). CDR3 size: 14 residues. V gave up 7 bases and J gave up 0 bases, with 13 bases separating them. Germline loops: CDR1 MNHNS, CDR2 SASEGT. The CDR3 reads CASTLGAHSYEQYF. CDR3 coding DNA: TGTGCCAGCACACTAGGGGCTCACTCCTACGAGCAGTACTTC.

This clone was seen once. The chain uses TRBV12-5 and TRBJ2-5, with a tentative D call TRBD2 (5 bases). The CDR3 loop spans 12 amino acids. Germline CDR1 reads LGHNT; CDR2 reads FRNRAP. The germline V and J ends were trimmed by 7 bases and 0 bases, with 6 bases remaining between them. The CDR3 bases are TGTGCTAGTGCGGGGTACCAAGAGACCCAGTACTTC. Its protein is CASAGYQETQYF.

DNA for the CDR3: TGTGCCAGCAGTTTCATACAGAAGAACACCGGGGAGCTGTTTTTT. Residues: CASSFIQKNTGELFF. This chain joins TRBV28 and TRBJ2-2; D gene uncertain. Germline CDR1 and CDR2: MDHEN and SYDVKM. V was trimmed by 3 bases and J by 1 base, leaving 9 bases between them. CDR3 length: 15 amino acids.

The CDR3 reads CATSGRAIRGYTF. CDR3 bases: TGTGCCACCAGCGGGAGGGCCATTCGTGGCTACACCTTC. This chain links TRBV28 with TRBJ1-2; D gene uncertain. There are 13 residues in the CDR3. The ends were cut back, 10 bases at V and 7 bases at J, with 19 bases in the middle. Germline loops: CDR1 MDHEN, CDR2 SYDVKM.

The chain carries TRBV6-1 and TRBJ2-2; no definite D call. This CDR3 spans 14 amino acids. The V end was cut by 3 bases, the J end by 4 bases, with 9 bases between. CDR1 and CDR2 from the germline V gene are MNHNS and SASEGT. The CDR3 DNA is TGTGCCAGCAGTGACGGCCGGGTCACCGGGGAGCTGTTTTTT. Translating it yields CASSDGRVTGELFF.

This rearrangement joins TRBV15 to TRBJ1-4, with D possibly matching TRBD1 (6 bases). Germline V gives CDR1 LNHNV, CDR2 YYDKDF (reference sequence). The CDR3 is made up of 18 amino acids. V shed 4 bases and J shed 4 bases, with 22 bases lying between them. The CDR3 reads CATSKGWLSGTSNEKLFF. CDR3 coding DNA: TGTGCCACCAGCAAGGGGTGGCTCTCAGGGACAAGTAATGAAAAACTGTTTTTT.

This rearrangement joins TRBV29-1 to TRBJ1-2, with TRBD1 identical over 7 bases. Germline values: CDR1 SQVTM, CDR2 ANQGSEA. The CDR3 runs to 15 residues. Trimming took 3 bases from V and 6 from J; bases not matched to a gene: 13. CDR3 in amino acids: CSVDPGTEYRNGYTF. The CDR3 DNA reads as TGCAGCGTTGACCCCGGGACAGAGTATCGGAATGGCTACACCTTC.

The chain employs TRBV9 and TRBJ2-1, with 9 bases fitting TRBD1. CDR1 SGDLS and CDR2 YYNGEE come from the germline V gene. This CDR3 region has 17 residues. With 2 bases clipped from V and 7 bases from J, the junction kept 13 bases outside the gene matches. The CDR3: CASSVRPGTGNLNEQFF. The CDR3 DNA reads TGTGCCAGCAGCGTTCGCCCCGGGACAGGGAATTTGAATGAGCAGTTCTTC.